These 7 T cell receptor beta chains came from one sample sequenced in a study of regulatory T cells in long-lasting Graves disease. Building of the TCR beta libraries involved iRepertoire HTBI primers and Arm-PCR of CDR3 regions. TCRdb re-derived calls from the multiplex PCR reads in MiXCR, one entry per CDR3 protein. Of 390,000 or so distinct CDR3 sequences listed, about an eighth were seen once; the top ten hold approximately 17%. The time point was: newly diagnosed GD, antithyroid drugs for less than 3 months. PBMC-extracted RNA yielded the TCR library. The sample was also linked to a second study, of T cells in Graves' hyperthyroidism and ophthalmopathy.

The sequences come from peripheral blood mononuclear cells (PBMCs), collected at new diagnosis, from a patient treated with antithyroid drugs. These receptors all stem from a woman between 18 and 30 years old with Graves disease.

This clonotype was seen repeatedly, ten times or more. The chain uses TRBV30 and TRBJ1-3; no reliable D call. Germline V CDR1 and CDR2: GTSNPN, SVGIG (reference sequence). The CDR3 loop spans 14 amino acids. The V gene lost 1 base and the J gene lost 6 bases, with 13 bases spanning the gap. The CDR3, as DNA: TGTGCCTGGAGTGCCCCTGCGGGAGAAAACACCATATATTTT. Amino acids: CAWSAPAGENTIYF.

This clonotype was seen only a few times. V usage is TRBV7-2 and J usage is TRBJ2-3; D is possibly TRBD1 (6 bases). Per germline, CDR1 SGHTA and CDR2 FQGNSA. CDR3 size: 18 residues. V was clipped by 2 bases and J by 2 bases, with 20 bases between them. Written as DNA, the CDR3 is TGTGCCAGCAGCTTAAGGGGACAAACATATTACAACACAGATACGCAGTATTTT. Protein sequence: CASSLRGQTYYNTDTQYF. Drawing the rest from reference TRBV7-2 and TRBJ2-3, the complete variable domain is GAGVSQSPSNKVTEKGKDVELRCDPISGHTALYWYRQSLGQGLEFLIYFQGNSAPDKSGLPSDRFSAERTGGSVSTLTIQRTQQEDSAVYLCASSLRGQTYYNTDTQYFGPGTRLTVL.

The rearrangement joins TRBV12-3 or TRBV12-4 to TRBJ2-3; TRBD2 aligns across 13 bases. The trim removed 6 bases at V and 5 bases at J, leaving 8 bases unmatched. The CDR3 extends over 16 amino acids. The CDR3 DNA follows: TGTGCCAGCAGCCTCACTAGCGGGGGGGCCGTAGATACGCAGTATTTT. Its translation: CASSLTSGGAVDTQYF.

This clonotype was observed at least ten times. The chain uses TRBV6-2 or TRBV6-3 and TRBJ1-5, with D perhaps matching TRBD1 (6 bases). Germline V gives CDR1 MNHEY, CDR2 SVGEGT. V was trimmed by 0 bases and J by 0 bases, leaving 9 bases between them. CDR3 size: 16 residues. The CDR3 is CASSYSRTDSNQPQHF. The CDR3 nucleotides are TGTGCCAGCAGTTACTCCCGGACAGATAGCAATCAGCCCCAGCATTTT.

This clonotype was seen many times. The chain couples TRBV20-1 to TRBJ2-7; D unresolved. The CDR3 loop spans 12 amino acids. V lost 0 bases to trimming and J lost 3 bases, with 6 bases between them. Germline CDR1 is DFQATT and CDR2 is SNEGSKA (reference sequence). CDR3 amino acids: CSARDRSYEQYV. The CDR3 coding sequence is TGCAGTGCTAGAGATCGGAGCTACGAGCAGTACGTC.

This clonotype was seen ten or more times. The chain recombines TRBV28 with TRBJ1-5; D call uncertain. The CDR3 runs to 17 residues. V was trimmed by 6 bases and J by 2 bases, leaving 20 bases between them. Germline-derived CDR1 and CDR2 are MDHEN and SYDVKM. The CDR3, as DNA: TGTGCCAGCAGGCCTCGGGGATGGTATGTGGGCAATCAGCCCCAGCATTTT. As protein: CASRPRGWYVGNQPQHF.

The sample holds a few counts of this clonotype. The chain uses TRBV29-1 and TRBJ2-7; 13 bases are a match to TRBD2. The V segment lost 5 bases and the J segment 0 bases; nucleotides outside the gene matches: 7. CDR1 is SQVTM and CDR2 is ANQGSEA in the germline V gene. This CDR3 region has 16 residues. The CDR3 region is CSVLGLAGDISYEQYF. CDR3 DNA: TGCAGCGTTCTAGGACTAGCGGGAGATATCTCCTACGAGCAGTACTTC.